This T cell receptor (beta chain) was retrieved from a study of OX40 agonist ivuxolimab in advanced cancers. Broader study findings: What antigens the expanded peripheral T cells recognized was never established. Blood T cells, both CD4+ and CD8+, expanded clonally by week 6 at 0.1 to 3.0 mg/kg.

A word on this clone: The antigen is not known.

Germline V lookup: CDR1 SGDLS, CDR2 YYNGEE. The CDR3 spans 15 residues. The V end was cut by 3 bases, the J end by 6 bases, with 18 bases between. This table comes from immunoSEQ multiplex PCR, and its TCRdb copy is limited to in-frame clones, with some not included. The sample has roughly 65,000 clones, almost 90% seen once. The sequence was collected from an adult with an advanced solid tumor such as melanoma, head and neck, liver or kidney cancer. The material sequenced was CD4+ or CD8+ T cells sorted from blood, taken in a trial of the OX40 agonist ivuxolimab. V and J are TRBV9 and TRBJ1-1; D unresolved. In DNA form, the CDR3 reads TGTGCCAGCAGCGGAAATAGTGTTTTCTCAGCTGAAGCTTTCTTT. This encodes CASSGNSVFSAEAFF.